The clone carrying this T cell receptor (beta chain) occurred once. Its antigen remains unidentified. This sample was taken from a study of T cell responses to AZD1222 COVID-19 vaccine. Points from the study as a whole: Vaccine-related CD4 TCRs covered spike, predominating at 160-218 and 743-854. Clonal diversity was possibly underestimated, and the donors were mostly white British, with more females. An increase in Spike-specific TCR breadth and depth was observed after two AZD1222 doses. In all cases, repertoires were sampled only after the peak T cell response.

Germline V lookup: CDR1 SGHVS, CDR2 FNYEAQ. The CDR3 is made up of 17 amino acids. Between the trimmed V and J ends, which lost 5 bases and 2 bases, there was a span of 16 bases. This table comes from immunoSEQ multiplex PCR, and its TCRdb copy is limited to in-frame clones, with some not included. The profile shows under 50,000 clones, 80% to 90% of them singletons. This TCR derives from an adult who received the AZD1222 COVID-19 vaccine. V usage is TRBV7-6 and J usage is TRBJ2-6; weak D call: TRBD2 (7 bases). The specimen comprised peripheral blood, sampled 28 days after the second AZD1222 dose. The CDR3 nucleotides are TGTGCCAGCAGCAGACCCATAGGGGGGGCTGGGGCCAACGTCCTGACTTTC. Protein product: CASSRPIGGAGANVLTF.